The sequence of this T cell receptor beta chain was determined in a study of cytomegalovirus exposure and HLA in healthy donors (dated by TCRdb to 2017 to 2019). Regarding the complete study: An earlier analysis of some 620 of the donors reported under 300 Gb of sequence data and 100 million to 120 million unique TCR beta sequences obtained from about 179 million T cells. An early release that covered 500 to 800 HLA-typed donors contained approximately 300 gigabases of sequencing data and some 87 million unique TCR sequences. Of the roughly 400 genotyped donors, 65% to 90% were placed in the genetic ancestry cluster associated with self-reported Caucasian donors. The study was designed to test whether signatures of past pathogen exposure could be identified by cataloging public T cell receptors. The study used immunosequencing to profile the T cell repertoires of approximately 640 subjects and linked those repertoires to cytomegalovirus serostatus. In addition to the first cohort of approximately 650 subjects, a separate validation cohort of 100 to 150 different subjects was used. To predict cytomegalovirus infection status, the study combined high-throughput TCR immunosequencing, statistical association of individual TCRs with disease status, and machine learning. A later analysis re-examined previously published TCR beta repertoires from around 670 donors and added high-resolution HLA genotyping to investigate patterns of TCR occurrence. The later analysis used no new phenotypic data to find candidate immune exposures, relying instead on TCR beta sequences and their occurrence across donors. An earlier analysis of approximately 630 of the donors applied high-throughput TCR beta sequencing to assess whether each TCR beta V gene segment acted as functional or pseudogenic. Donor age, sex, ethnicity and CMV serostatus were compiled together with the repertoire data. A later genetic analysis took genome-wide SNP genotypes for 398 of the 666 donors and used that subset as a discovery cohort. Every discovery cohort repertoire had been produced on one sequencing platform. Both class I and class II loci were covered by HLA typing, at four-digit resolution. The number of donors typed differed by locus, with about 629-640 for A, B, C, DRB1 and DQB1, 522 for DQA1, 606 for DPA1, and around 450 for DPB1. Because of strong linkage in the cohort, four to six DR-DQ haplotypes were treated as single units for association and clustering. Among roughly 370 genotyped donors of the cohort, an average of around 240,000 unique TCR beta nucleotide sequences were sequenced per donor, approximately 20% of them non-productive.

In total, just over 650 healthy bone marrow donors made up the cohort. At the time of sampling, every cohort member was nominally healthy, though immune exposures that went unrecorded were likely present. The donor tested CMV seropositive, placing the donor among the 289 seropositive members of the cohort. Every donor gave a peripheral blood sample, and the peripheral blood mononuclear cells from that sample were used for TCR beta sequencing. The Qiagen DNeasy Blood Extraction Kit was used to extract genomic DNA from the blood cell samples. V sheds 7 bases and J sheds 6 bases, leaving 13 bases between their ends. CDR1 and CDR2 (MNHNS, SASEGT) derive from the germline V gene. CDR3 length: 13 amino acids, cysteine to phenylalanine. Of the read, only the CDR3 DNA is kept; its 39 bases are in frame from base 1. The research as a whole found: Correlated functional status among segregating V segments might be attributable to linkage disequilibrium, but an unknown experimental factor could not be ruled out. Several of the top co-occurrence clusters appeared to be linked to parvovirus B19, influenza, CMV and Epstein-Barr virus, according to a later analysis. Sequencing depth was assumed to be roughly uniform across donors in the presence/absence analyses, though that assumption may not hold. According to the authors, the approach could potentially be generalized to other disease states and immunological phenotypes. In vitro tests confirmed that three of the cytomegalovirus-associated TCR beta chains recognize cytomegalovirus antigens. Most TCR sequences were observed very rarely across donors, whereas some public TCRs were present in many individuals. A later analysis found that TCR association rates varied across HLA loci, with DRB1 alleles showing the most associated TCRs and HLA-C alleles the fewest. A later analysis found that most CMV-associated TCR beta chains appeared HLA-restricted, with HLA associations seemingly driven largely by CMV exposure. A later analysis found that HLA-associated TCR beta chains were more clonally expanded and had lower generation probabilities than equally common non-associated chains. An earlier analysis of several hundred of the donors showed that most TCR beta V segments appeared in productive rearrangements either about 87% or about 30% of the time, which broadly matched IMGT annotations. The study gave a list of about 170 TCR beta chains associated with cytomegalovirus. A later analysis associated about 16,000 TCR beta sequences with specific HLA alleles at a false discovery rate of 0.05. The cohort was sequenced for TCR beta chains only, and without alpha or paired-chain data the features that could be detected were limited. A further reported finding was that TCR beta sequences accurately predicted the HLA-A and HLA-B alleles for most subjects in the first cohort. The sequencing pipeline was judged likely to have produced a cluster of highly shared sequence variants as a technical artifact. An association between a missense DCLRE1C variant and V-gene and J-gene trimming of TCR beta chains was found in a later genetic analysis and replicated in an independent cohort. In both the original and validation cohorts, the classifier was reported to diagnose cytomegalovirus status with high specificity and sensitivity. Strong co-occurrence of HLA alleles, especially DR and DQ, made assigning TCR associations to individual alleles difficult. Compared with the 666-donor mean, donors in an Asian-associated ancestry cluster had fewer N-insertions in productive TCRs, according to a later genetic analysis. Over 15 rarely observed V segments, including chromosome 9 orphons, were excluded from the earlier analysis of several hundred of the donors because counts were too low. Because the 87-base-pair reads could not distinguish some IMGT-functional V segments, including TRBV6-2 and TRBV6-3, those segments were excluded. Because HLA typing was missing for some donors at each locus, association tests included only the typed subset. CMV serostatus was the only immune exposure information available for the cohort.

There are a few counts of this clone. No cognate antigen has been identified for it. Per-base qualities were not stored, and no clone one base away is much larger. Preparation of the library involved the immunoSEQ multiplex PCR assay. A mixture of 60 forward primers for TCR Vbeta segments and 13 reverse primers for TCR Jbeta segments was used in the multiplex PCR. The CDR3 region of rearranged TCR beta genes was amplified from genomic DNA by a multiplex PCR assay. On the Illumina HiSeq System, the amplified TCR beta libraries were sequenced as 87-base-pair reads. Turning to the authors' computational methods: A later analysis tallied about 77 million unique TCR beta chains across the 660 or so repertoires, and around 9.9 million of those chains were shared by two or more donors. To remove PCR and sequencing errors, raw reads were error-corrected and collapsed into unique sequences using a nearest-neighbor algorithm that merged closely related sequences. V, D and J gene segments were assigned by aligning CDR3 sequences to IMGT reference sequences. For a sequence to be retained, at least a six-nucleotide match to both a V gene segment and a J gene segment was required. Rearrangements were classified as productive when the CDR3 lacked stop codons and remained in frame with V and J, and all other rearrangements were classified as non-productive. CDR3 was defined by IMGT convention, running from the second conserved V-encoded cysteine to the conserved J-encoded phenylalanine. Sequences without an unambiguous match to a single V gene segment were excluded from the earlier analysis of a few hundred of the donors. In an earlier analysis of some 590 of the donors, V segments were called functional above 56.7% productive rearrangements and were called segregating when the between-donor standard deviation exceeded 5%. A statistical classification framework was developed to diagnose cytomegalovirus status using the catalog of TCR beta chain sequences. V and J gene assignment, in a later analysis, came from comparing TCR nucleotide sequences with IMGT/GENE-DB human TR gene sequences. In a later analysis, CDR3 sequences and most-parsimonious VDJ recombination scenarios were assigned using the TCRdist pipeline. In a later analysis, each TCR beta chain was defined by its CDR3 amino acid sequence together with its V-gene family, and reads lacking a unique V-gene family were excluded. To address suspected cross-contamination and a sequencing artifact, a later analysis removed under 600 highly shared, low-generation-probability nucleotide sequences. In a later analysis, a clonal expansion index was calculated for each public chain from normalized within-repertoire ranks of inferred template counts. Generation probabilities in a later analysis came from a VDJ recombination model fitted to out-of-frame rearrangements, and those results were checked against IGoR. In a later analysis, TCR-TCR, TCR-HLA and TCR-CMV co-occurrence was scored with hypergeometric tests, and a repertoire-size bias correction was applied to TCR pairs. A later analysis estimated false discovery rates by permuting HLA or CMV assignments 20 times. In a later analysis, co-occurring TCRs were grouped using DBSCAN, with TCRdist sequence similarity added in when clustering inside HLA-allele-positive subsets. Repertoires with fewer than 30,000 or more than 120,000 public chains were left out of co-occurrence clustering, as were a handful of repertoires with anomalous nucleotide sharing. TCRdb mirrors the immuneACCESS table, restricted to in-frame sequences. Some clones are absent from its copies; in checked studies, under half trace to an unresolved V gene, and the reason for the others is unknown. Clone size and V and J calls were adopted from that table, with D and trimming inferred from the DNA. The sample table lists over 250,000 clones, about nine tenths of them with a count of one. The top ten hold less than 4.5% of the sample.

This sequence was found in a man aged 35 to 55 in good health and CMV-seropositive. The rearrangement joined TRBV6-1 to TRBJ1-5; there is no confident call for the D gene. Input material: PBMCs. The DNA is TGTGCCAGCACCAAAACGGGGAGTCAGCCCCAGCATTTT. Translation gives CASTKTGSQPQHF.